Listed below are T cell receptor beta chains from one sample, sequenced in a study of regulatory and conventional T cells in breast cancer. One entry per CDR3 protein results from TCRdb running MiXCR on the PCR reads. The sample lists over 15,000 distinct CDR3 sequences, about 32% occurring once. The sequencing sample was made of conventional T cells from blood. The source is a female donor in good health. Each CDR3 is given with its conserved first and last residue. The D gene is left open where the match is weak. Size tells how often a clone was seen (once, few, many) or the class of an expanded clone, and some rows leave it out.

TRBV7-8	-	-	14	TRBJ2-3	TGTGCCAGCAGCCCGACAGCTAGCACAGATACGCAGTATTTT	CASSPTASTDTQYF
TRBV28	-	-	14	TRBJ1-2	TGTGCCAGCAGACAACCGGGGGGTAACTATGGCTACACCTTC	CASRQPGGNYGYTF
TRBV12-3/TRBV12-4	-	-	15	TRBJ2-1	TGTGCCAGCAGTTTAGAAACATCTGGAACCAATGAGCAGTTCTTC	CASSLETSGTNEQFF
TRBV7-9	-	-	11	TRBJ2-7	TGTGCCAGCAGCATTACTTACGAGCAGTACTTC	CASSITYEQYF
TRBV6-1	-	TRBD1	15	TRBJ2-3	TGTGCCAGCAGTGAATGGGACAGAATCACAGATACGCAGTATTTT	CASSEWDRITDTQYF
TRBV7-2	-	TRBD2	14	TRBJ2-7	TGTGCCAGCAGCTTAAGGCGGGGGGCCTACGAGCAGTACTTC	CASSLRRGAYEQYF
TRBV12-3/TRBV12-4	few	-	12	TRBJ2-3	TGTGCCAGCAGTTTGTTCCCAGATACGCAGTATTTT	CASSLFPDTQYF
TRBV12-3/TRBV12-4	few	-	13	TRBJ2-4	TGTGCCAGCACCAAGGTGGACAAAAACATTCAGTACTTC	CASTKVDKNIQYF
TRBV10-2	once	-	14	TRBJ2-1	TGCGCCAGCAGGGTTGTGAGAGGACTCCCAGAGCAGTTCTTC	CASRVVRGLPEQFF
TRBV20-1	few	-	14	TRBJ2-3	TGCAGTGCCAGGCGACATACCCCCACAGATACGCAGTATTTT	CSARRHTPTDTQYF
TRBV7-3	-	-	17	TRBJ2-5	TGTGCCAGCAGCTTACCCATGGTCGCAACCCTCCAAGAGACCCAGTACTTC	CASSLPMVATLQETQYF
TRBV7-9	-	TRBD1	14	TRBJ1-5	TGTGCCAGCAGCATCACAGGGGGCAATCAGCCCCAGCATTTT	CASSITGGNQPQHF
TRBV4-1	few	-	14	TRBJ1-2	TGCGCCAGCAGCCAAGATGCAGGGAGTGGGTCCCACACCTTC	CASSQDAGSGSHTF
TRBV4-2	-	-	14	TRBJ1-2	TGTGCCAGCAGCCAGACAGATTCTAACTATGGCTACACCTTC	CASSQTDSNYGYTF
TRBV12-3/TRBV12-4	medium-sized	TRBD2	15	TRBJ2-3	TGTGCCAGCAAGGGACTAGCGGGAGGACCAGATACGCAGTATTTT	CASKGLAGGPDTQYF
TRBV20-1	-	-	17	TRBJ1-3	TGCAGTGCTAGAGATTTAGAGGAGGGATTAACTGGAAACACCATATATTTT	CSARDLEEGLTGNTIYF
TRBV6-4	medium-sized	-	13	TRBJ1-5	TGTGCCAGCCCACCCGGGGGACGTCAGCCCCAGCATTTT	CASPPGGRQPQHF
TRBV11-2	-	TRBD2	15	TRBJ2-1	TGTGCCATCGAGATCGGGGTAGCGGGAAACAATGAGCAGTTCTTC	CAIEIGVAGNNEQFF
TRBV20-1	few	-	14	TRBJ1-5	TGCAGTGCTAGAGATCAAGACGGAAGACAGCCCCAGCATTTT	CSARDQDGRQPQHF
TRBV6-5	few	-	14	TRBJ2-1	TGTGCCAGCAGTTACGTTGGTGCCCTCAATGAGCAGTTATTC	CASSYVGALNEQLF
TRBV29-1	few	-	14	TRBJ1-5	TGCAGCGTTGGTCAGGGAGGAAGCAATCAGCCCCAGCATTTT	CSVGQGGSNQPQHF
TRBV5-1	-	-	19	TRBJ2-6	TGCGCCAGCAGCTCACCGCCTCCAGGGGTAAGCCCTGGGGCCAACGTCCTGACTTTC	CASSSPPPGVSPGANVLTF
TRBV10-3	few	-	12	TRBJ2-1	TGCGCCAGCAGTGAGTCTGGTAATGAGCAGTTCTTC	CASSESGNEQFF
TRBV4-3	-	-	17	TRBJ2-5	TGCGCCAGCAGCCAAGAGGTTCTTGAGCCGAACCAAGAGACCCAGTACTTC	CASSQEVLEPNQETQYF
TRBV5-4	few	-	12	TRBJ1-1	TGTGCCAGCAGCTTAGGGGACGCTGAAGCTTTCTTT	CASSLGDAEAFF
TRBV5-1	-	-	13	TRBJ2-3	TGCGCCAGCAGCTTCGCGGAGGCAGATACGCAGTATTTT	CASSFAEADTQYF
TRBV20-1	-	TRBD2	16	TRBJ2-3	TGCAGTGCTATGCCCCCACGGGGGGGATTCACAGATACGCAGTATTTT	CSAMPPRGGFTDTQYF
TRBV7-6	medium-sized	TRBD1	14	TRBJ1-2	TGTGCCAGCAGCCCCGGGACAGGGTACGATGGCTACACCTTC	CASSPGTGYDGYTF
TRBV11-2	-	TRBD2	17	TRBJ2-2	TGTGCCAGCAGCTTCCGGGGGGGCAGGGAGTTAACCGGGGAGCTGTTTTTT	CASSFRGGRELTGELFF
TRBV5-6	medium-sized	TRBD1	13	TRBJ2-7	TGTGCCAGCACCCACAGGGGCTTGGACGAGCAGTACTTC	CASTHRGLDEQYF
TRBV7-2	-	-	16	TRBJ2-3	TGTGCCAGCAGCGCACAGAGGGCGAGACACACAGATACGCAGTATTTT	CASSAQRARHTDTQYF
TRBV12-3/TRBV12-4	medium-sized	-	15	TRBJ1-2	TGTGCCAGCAGTCCTCGGACAGAAGTGTTCTATGGCTACACCTTC	CASSPRTEVFYGYTF
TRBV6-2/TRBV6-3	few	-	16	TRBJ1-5	TGTGCCAGCAAGGGAGGCAGGGGCCGTAGCAATCAGCCCCAGCATTTT	CASKGGRGRSNQPQHF
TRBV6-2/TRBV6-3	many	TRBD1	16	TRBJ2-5	TGTGCCAGCCACAGTTCCGGGACAGGGGTCCGAGAGACCCAGTACTTC	CASHSSGTGVRETQYF
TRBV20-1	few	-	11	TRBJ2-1	TGCAGTGTCTCATTAATGGATGAGCAGTTCTTC	CSVSLMDEQFF